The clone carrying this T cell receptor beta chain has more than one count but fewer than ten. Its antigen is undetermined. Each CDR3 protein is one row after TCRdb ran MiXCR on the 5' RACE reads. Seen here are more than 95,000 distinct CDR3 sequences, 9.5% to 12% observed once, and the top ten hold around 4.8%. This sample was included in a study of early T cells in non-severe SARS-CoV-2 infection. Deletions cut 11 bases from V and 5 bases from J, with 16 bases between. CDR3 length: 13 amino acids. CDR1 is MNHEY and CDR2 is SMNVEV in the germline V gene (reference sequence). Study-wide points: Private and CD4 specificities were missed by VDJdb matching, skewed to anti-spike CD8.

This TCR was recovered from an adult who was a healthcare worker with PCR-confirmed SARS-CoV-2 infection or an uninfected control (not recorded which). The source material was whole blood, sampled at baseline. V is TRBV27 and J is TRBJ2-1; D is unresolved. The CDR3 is CAVSLGYNNEQFF. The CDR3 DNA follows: TGTGCCGTCTCCCTGGGCTACAACAATGAGCAGTTCTTC.